Presented here are 11 T cell receptor beta chains from one specimen sequenced in a study of T-cell reconstitution after alpha-beta-depleted transplantation in children. Researchers prepared the TCRbeta library using unique molecular identifiers, the study reports. TCRdb reprocessed the PCR reads via MiXCR and lists one record per CDR3 protein. The data hold 750,000 to 950,000 distinct CDR3 sequences, with approximately 15% observed a single time. The material was PBMCs, mostly from graft donor cells, obtained 360 days after TCRalphabeta/CD19-depleted stem cell transplant. Every receptor here comes from a male patient between 5 and 17 years old who had a stem cell transplant for acute lymphoblastic leukemia, so the T cells may come from the graft donor.

CDR3 amino acids: CATSRDWSVNEKLFF. The CDR3 region has the DNA TGTGCCACCAGCAGAGATTGGTCAGTCAATGAAAAACTGTTTTTT. This chain links TRBV15 with TRBJ1-4; no firm D call. The V and J ends lost 0 bases and 5 bases respectively, with 10 bases between them. CDR3 size: 15 residues. Germline V gene sequence: CDR1 LNHNV, CDR2 YYDKDF (reference sequence).

This clonotype was seen a handful of times. This chain uses TRBV5-1 with TRBJ2-3; TRBD1 agrees at 7 bases. CDR1 is SGHRS, CDR2 YFSETQ, per germline. The CDR3 length is 16 residues. V gave up 1 base and J gave up 2 bases; unmatched junction bases: 7. This CDR3 reads CASSLSWGTDTDTQYF. The CDR3 nucleotides read TGCGCCAGCAGCTTGTCTTGGGGGACAGACACAGATACGCAGTATTTT.

This clonotype was found a few times. The J gene is TRBJ1-1, the V gene TRBV6-1; 7 nucleotides agree with TRBD1. Germline V gene data show CDR1 as MNHNS and CDR2 as SASEGT. The CDR3 has 17 amino acids. J gave up 0 bases and V 6 bases, and 13 bases lay outside the gene matches. This CDR3 is CASRQQGQWSMNTEAFF. CDR3 DNA: TGTGCCAGCAGGCAACAGGGGCAGTGGTCCATGAACACTGAAGCTTTCTTT.

This chain connects TRBV12-3 or TRBV12-4 to TRBJ2-2, with a weak D call TRBD1 (6 bases). The CDR3 has 16 amino acids. V dropped 0 bases and J dropped 4 bases, with 12 bases sitting between them. CDR3 DNA sequence: TGTGCCAGCAGTTTAGCGAAGGGGGTCGGCACCGGGGAGCTGTTTTTT. Its protein product is CASSLAKGVGTGELFF.

The sample holds a few counts of this clonotype. The chain is built from TRBV10-2 and TRBJ2-1; TRBD2 matches 12 bases. V lost 5 bases, J lost 1 base, and 6 bases stayed unmatched. Per germline, CDR1 WSHSY and CDR2 SAAADI. The length of the CDR3 is 17 residues. The CDR3 DNA is TGCGCCAGCAGTCTAGCGGGAGGGCCGAGGTCCTACAATGAGCAGTTCTTC. Protein product: CASSLAGGPRSYNEQFF.

The V call is TRBV7-9, the J call TRBJ1-6; TRBD1 aligns across 8 bases. J gave up 4 bases and V 5 bases, and 4 bases lay outside the gene matches. CDR1 is SEHNR, CDR2 FQNEAQ, per germline (reference sequence). This CDR3 has 15 amino acids. CDR3 protein: CASSVDRGYNSPLHF. The CDR3 DNA sequence: TGTGCCAGCAGCGTCGACAGGGGTTATAATTCACCCCTCCACTTT.

This clonotype has just a few counts. The chain joins TRBV4-2 to TRBJ2-5; D not certain. CDR3 length: 15 amino acids. Germline loops: CDR1 LGHNA, CDR2 YNFKEQ. V lost 0 bases to trimming and J lost 1 base, with 9 bases between them. In nucleotides, the CDR3 is TGTGCCAGCAGCCAAGATAGAACACCCCAAGAGACCCAGTACTTC. This gives the protein CASSQDRTPQETQYF.

The V and J genes are TRBV12-3 or TRBV12-4 and TRBJ2-7, with D possibly being TRBD1 (6 bases). The CDR3 is 14 residues long. V lost 5 bases to trimming and J lost 3 bases, with 14 bases between them. In DNA form, the CDR3 reads TGTGCCAGCAGTCGAGACAGGCGGCTCTACGAGCAGTACTTC. Its translation: CASSRDRRLYEQYF.

In this sample, this clonotype turned up many times. V gene TRBV20-1 combines with J gene TRBJ2-7; D might be TRBD1 or TRBD2, each matching 5 bases. Trimming shortened V by 6 bases and J by 0 bases, and 9 bases separated the two germline ends. The CDR3 is 12 residues long. The germline gives CDR1 DFQATT, CDR2 SNEGSKA (reference sequence). CDR3 DNA sequence: TGCAGTGCCGGGACGTTCTCCTACGAGCAGTACTTC. Its protein product is CSAGTFSYEQYF.

The chain uses TRBV7-8 and TRBJ2-7; TRBD2 is a possible D gene (6 bases). Germline-derived CDR1 and CDR2 are SGHVS and FQNEAQ. V lost 1 base to trimming and J lost 6 bases, with 16 bases between them. The CDR3 runs 15 residues. The CDR3 nucleotides read TGTGCCAGCAGCTTAGGCGCGGGGTGGCCCGCCGAGCAGTACTTC. Its translation: CASSLGAGWPAEQYF.

V is TRBV21-1 and J is TRBJ2-3; the D call TRBD1 from the table was never checked on the DNA. TRBV21-1 is labeled a pseudogene. This CDR3 has 16 amino acids. CDR3 DNA sequence: TGTGCCAGCAGCGCGGGAAGACAGGGGTTTATGGAAACGCAGTATTTT. Translated: CASSAGRQGFMETQYF.